This T cell receptor beta chain was documented in a study of CD8 T cells in ankylosing spondylitis. On this clonotype itself: What it recognizes is unknown.

TCRdb recomputed calls from the 5' RACE reads with MiXCR, one row per CDR3 protein. Seen here are 700,000 to 1,000,000 distinct CDR3 sequences, 12% observed once, and the top ten hold more than 0.5%. V trimming: 3 bases; J trimming: 8 bases; junction bases outside the gene matches: 9. Germline V gene data show CDR1 as KGHSH and CDR2 as LQKENI. This CDR3 spans 14 amino acids. Study findings and constraints: The study identified a TCR beta motif of eight highly homologous variants that appeared characteristic of ankylosing spondylitis blood. Significantly higher representation of disease-linked clones was reported for matched ankylosing spondylitis synovial fluid.

The TCR comes from a male donor with ankylosing spondylitis. The sample comprised blood, either unsorted or a sorted T cell fraction (not recorded which). V is TRBV18 and J is TRBJ1-2; 7 bases map to TRBD1. Written as DNA, the CDR3 is TGTGCCAGCTCACCCACAGGGGTCGCCGGAGGCTACACCTTC. This translates into CASSPTGVAGGYTF.